The 2 T cell receptor beta chains below come from one sample, sequenced in a study of T cell responses to AZD1222 COVID-19 vaccine (dated by TCRdb to the early 2020s). The method behind the library was the immunoSEQ multiplex PCR assay. Held by TCRdb, this immuneACCESS table contains in-frame sequences only and omits some clones. Under half of the omission traces to an unresolved V gene where checked; the cause of the rest is unknown. The sample contains around 160,000 clones, around 91% of them found a single time. The biggest ten clones account for 5.2% of the sample. This specimen's time point label, interpreted: baseline before first vaccination. The starting material was peripheral blood, obtained on day 0 of AZD1222 vaccination. These receptors all come from an adult in good health.

The gene calls are TRBV19 and TRBJ1-1; TRBD1 might be the D (6 bases). V shed 7 bases and J shed 6 bases, with 12 bases lying between them. The germline CDR1 and CDR2 sequences are LNHDA and SQIVND (reference sequence). The CDR3 has 12 residues. The CDR3 reads CASTAGVAEAFF. DNA for the CDR3: TGTGCCAGTACCGCAGGGGTGGCTGAAGCTTTCTTT.

The chain carries TRBV18 and TRBJ2-1, with D perhaps TRBD2 (5 bases). The CDR3 is made up of 14 amino acids. Germline CDR1 KGHSH, CDR2 LQKENI. The V end lost 8 bases, the J end lost 5 bases, and 16 bases lay between the germline ends. Written as DNA, the CDR3 is TGTGCCAGCGGACCTAGCACCGACCACAATGAGCAGTTCTTC. Amino acids: CASGPSTDHNEQFF.